This TCR beta chain was sequenced for a study of T-cell memory formation after mild COVID-19. CDR1 and CDR2 (germline): DFQATT, SNEGSKA (reference sequence). The CDR3 has 16 amino acids. After removal of 6 bases from V and 2 bases from J, the junction contained 9 bases not matched to a gene. TCRdb processed the 5' RACE reads anew with MiXCR; each CDR3 protein has one entry. The profile shows about 200,000 distinct CDR3 sequences, over 9% of them singletons. Sequencing was carried out using PBMCs or a T cell subset sorted from them (not recorded which). This sequence joins TRBV20-1 and TRBJ2-1; 11 positions match TRBD2. This TCR derives from a man between 18 and 29 years old who had mild COVID-19 (a few samples of this study predate the infection). Cell type and time point are not known. The CDR3 protein is CSALTFSGGAYNEQFF. The CDR3 bases are TGCAGTGCCCTGACATTTAGCGGGGGGGCCTACAATGAGCAGTTCTTC.